This T cell receptor (beta chain) was recorded in a study of cytomegalovirus exposure and HLA in healthy donors. PCR amplification relied on 60 Vbeta primers (plus 13 Jbeta primers). This table comes from immunoSEQ multiplex PCR, and its TCRdb copy is limited to in-frame clones, with some not included. The repertoire includes under 200,000 clones, around 72% of them detected once, and about 3.4% sits in the top ten. Study-wide findings and caveats: It emerged from a later analysis that several of the most significant clusters appeared to be linked to common viral pathogens.

For this clone: Antigen specificity is unknown.

V was clipped by 4 bases and J by 6 bases; unmatched bases: 8. The CDR3 consists of 14 residues. Looked up from germline, CDR1 is SGHRS and CDR2 is YFSETQ. The chain is built from TRBV5-1 and TRBJ1-1, with 8 positions matching TRBD1. This clonotype was obtained from a woman between 45 and 60 years old in good health and CMV-seropositive. The sample taken for sequencing was PBMCs. The CDR3 DNA reads TGCGCCAGCAGCCAGGGACAGGCCGGGGCTGAAGCTTTCTTT. This sequence encodes CASSQGQAGAEAFF. Supplemented by reference TRBV5-1 and TRBJ1-1, the full variable domain reads KAGVTQTPRYLIKTRGQQVTLSCSPISGHRSVSWYQQTPGQGLQFLFEYFSETQRNKGNFPGRFSGRQFSNSRSEMNVSTLELGDSALYLCASSQGQAGAEAFFGQGTRLTVV.